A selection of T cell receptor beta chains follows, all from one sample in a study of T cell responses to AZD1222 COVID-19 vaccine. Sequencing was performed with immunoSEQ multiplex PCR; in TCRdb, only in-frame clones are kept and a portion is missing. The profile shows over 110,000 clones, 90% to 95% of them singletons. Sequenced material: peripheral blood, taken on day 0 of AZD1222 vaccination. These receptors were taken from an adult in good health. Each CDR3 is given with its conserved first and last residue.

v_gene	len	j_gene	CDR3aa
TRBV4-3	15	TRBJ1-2	CASSQDSQANYGYTF
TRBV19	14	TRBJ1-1	CASSTHDRRVEAFF
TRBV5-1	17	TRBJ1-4	CASSLFRLGQNNEKLFF
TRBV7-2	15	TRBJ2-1	CASSLKSGGAGEQFF
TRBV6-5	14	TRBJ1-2	CASRGDRGIDGYTF
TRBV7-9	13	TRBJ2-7	CASSSGRVYEQYF
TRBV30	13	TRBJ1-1	CAWTGLGSTEAFF
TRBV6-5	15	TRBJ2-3	CASRGLAANTDTQYF
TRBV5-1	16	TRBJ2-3	CASSLRTGGLVDTQYF
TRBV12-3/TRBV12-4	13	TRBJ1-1	CASSKTGNTEAFF
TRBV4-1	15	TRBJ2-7	CASSQEDLGGLEQYF
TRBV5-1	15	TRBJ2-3	CASSLTTSGTDTQYF
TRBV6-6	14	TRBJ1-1	CASSPTDRGGEAFF
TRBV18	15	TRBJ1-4	CASSSSTGTNEKLFF
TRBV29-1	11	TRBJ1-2	CSAERLRGYTF
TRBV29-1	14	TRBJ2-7	CSVRVGSGSVEQYF
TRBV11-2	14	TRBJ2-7	CASSLGTSSYEQYF
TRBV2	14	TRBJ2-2	CASTTFPNTGELFF
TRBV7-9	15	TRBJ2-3	CASSSSSGATDTQYF
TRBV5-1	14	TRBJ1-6	CASSLPGQNSPLHF
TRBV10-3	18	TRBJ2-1	CAISEPSRASEGYNEQFF
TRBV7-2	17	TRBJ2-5	CASSLRSGRTLQETQYF
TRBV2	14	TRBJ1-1	CASSEVSGGTEAFF
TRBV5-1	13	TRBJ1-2	CASSYRGGRGYTF
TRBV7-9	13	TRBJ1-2	CASSLDRVSGYTF
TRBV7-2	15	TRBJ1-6	CASRVDRAYNSPLHF
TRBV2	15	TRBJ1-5	CASSRDRTGNQPQHF
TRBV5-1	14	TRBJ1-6	CASSSGTVNSPLHF
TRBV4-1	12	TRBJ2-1	CAIGTGYNEQFF
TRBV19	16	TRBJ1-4	CASSITPPATNEKLFF
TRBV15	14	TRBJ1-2	CATSRDRAGKIYTF
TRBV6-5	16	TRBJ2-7	CASSYSWSRAAHEQYF
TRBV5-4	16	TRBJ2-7	CASSRPGTANSYEQYF
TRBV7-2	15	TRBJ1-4	CASSLVRGINEKLFF
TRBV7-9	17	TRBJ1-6	CASSSSGGGEFGSPLHF
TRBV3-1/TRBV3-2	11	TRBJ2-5	CASSHLETQYF
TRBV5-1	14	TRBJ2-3	CASWSGGIPDTQYF
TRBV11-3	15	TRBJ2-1	CASSLDWGGLNEQFF
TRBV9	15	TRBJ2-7	CASSVGGQGNHEQYF
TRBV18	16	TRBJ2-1	CASSPITGRDGNEQFF
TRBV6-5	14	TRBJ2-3	CATHLGQGYDTQYF
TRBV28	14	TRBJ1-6	CASGGQEYNSPLHF
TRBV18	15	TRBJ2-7	CASSPLEEGYHEQYF
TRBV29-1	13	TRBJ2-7	CSVSGRASYEQYF
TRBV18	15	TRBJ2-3	CASSPSSGNTDTQYF
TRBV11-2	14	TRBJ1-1	CASSPPARNTEAFF
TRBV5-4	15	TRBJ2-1	CASSLEQGRANEQFF
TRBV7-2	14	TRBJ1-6	CASRGTEDNSPLHF
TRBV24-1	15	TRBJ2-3	CATSDSEGGTDTQYF
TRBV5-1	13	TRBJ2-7	CASSTGTFYEQYF
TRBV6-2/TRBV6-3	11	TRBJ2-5	CASSSRETQYF
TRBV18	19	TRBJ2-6	CASSPLSLAGGPGANVLTF
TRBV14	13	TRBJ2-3	CASSRGSTDTQYF
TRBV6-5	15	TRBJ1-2	CASGRPLRQNYGYTF
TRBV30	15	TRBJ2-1	CAWSPGLAGDGEQFF
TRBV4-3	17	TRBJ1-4	CASSQGSRGVHKEKLFF
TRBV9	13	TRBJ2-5	CASAPGSGETQYF
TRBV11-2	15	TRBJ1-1	CASAPVRGPAPEAFF
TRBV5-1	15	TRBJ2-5	CASRSLSGGTETQYF
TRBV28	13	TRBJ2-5	CASSFSLQETQYF